This TCR beta chain derives from a study of cytomegalovirus exposure and HLA in healthy donors. PCR primers comprised 60 Vbeta and 13 Jbeta primers. Assay: immunoSEQ multiplex PCR; the TCRdb copy retains only in-frame clones and omits some. The listing records approximately 190,000 clones. This CDR3 has 15 residues. J was trimmed by 4 bases and V by 1 base; bases with no gene match: 4. Germline V gene lookup returns CDR1 SGHNT and CDR2 YENEEA. What was sequenced was PBMCs. V usage is TRBV11-3 and J usage is TRBJ1-1; TRBD1 agrees at 9 bases. The origin of this receptor is a young man in good health and CMV-seronegative. The CDR3 here is CASSLGTGEFTEAFF. In DNA, the CDR3 is TGTGCCAGCAGCTTAGGGACAGGGGAGTTCACTGAAGCTTTCTTT.